This T cell receptor (beta chain) stems from a study of cytomegalovirus exposure and HLA in healthy donors. Study results and limitations: Cytomegalovirus association was assigned to more than 150 TCR beta chains.

A note on this clone: The antigen is unknown.

The CDR3 is made up of 13 amino acids. V shed 0 bases and J shed 4 bases, with 6 bases lying between them. The germline V gene has CDR1 MGHRA and CDR2 YSYEKL. This table comes from immunoSEQ multiplex PCR, and its TCRdb copy is limited to in-frame clones, with some not included. The sample yields 100,000 to 150,000 clones, around 90% seen once. The V call is TRBV4-1, the J call TRBJ1-1, with D hard to call. This receptor was taken from a woman aged 18 to 35 in good health and CMV-seronegative. The specimen sequenced was PBMCs. CDR3 sequence reads: CASSQDLPTEAFF. CDR3 DNA sequence: TGCGCCAGCAGCCAAGATCTCCCCACTGAAGCTTTCTTT.